This T cell receptor (beta chain) was retrieved from a study of beta chain features in type 1 diabetes listed by TCRdb under 2018. For context, the study as a whole: Mean age, gender distribution, total cell number and subset yield did not differ between patients and healthy donors. A total of around 110,000,000 sorted cells were examined across all samples, and a strong correlation was observed between cell number per subset and RNA yield. In the study, recently diagnosed type 1 diabetes patients and matched healthy donors were compared on the TCRB repertoires of their sorted circulating CD4+ T cell subsets. Regulatory and stem cell-like memory subsets were obtained from only 8 patients and about eight healthy donors, while naive and central memory subsets were obtained from all 30 or so donors.

Concerning this clone itself: The antigen it binds to is not known. Per-base quality was not reported, and no clone a single base away is much larger than it.

Study-wide conclusions, independent of this receptor: Fewer insertions and more nucleotide deletions at VDJ recombination sites were observed in patients with type 1 diabetes, implying thymic rearrangement abnormalities. Naive, central memory and regulatory TCRB repertoires appeared to be more alike among patients than among healthy donors. Type 1 diabetes patients showed a moderate but significant shortening of TCRB CDR3 length in all four CD4+ subsets. Only small numbers of individuals were included in the HLA sub-analyses, which left unresolved whether HLA type had any influence on TCRB rearrangement. Because cDNA rather than genomic DNA was sequenced, highly expressing activated cells could have been over-represented, although no difference in activation and CD3 levels was found between groups. PCR may preferentially amplify shorter templates, but because patient and control samples were amplified and corrected together, any resulting skew would affect both groups equally.

The CDR3 has 15 amino acids, counting the end cysteine and phenylalanine. Kept here is only the CDR3 DNA, which spans 45 bases and is read in frame from base 1. As encoded in the germline V gene, CDR1 is SGHTA while CDR2 is FQGNSA. Trimming removed 5 bases from V and 5 bases from J, leaving 15 bases between the germline ends. All of the isolated RNA was reverse transcribed with the High Capacity cDNA Reverse Transcription Kit, so expressed TCRB transcripts were sequenced. Naive, central memory and regulatory T cell samples underwent deep immunoSEQ sequencing, averaging around 3.9 million total reads per sample. Sorted cells were lysed in RLT buffer, and RNA was extracted using DNase-treated RNeasy Micro or Mini kits according to cell number. Each cell subset was processed separately to prevent cross-contamination, with patient and healthy donor samples processed together. TCRB sequences were amplified from cDNA with the immunoSEQ multiplex PCR, producing 87-bp fragments spanning the CDR3 region. Amplicons were sequenced on the Illumina HiSeq platform. Per the authors' processing: Synthetic template baselines were used to correct PCR bias computationally, reads within Hamming distance 2 were collapsed together, and singletons that could not be merged were discarded. Reads were aligned to IMGT to assign V, D and J genes, CDR3 length, and insertions or deletions at six rearrangement sites. Within each subset, clonotype counts were normalized to the number of sorted cells before true diversity and Gini coefficients were calculated with the tcR R package. The overlap coefficient, calculated on TCRB nucleotide sequences, was used to measure repertoire sharing. Held by TCRdb, this immuneACCESS table contains in-frame sequences only and omits some clones. Under half of the omission traces to an unresolved V gene where checked; the cause of the rest is unknown. The V and J calls and clone size are taken from that table; D and trimming were inferred from the DNA. Here the sample has 160,000 or so clones; roughly 10% occur a single time. The ten biggest clones cover 0.65% to 0.9% of the sample.

Each donor gave one peripheral blood draw, around 0.12 L on average, collected into heparinised tubes. Using a panel that included CD45RO, CCR7, CD25, CD127, CD95 and CD27, naive, central memory, regulatory and stem cell-like memory CD4+ T cells were sorted on a BD FACSAria II. A purity above 95% was achieved for all sorted populations. PBMCs were separated immediately by Lymphoprep density gradient centrifugation and were stained directly, without being cultured. So that batch effects would be minimized, each experiment stained and sorted samples in pairs, pairing one healthy donor with one patient.

Sequencing was done on a sample of central memory CD4+ T cells from blood. This clonotype originated in a woman younger than 45 with type 1 diabetes. In this chain, TRBV7-2 is recombined with TRBJ2-2; a tentative D match to TRBD1 spans 5 bases. The DNA sequence reads TGTGCCAGCAGCCCGTCTCCAGGGCGGACCGGGGAGCTGTTTTTT. This encodes CASSPSPGRTGELFF.